This is a list of T cell receptor beta chains from one sample in a study of Ad26.COV2.S vaccination and SARS-CoV-2 variants. The repertoire was sequenced with immunoSEQ multiplex PCR; TCRdb's copy has only in-frame clones and lacks some. This table has fewer than 600,000 clones, 89% appearing once. The sequencing used peripheral blood, collected in a trial of Ad26.COV2.S vaccine versus placebo. The source is a person between 18 and 65 years old who received the Ad26.COV2.S COVID-19 vaccine or a placebo. Each CDR3 is given with its conserved first and last residue. A D gene is named only where the DNA matches it firmly. A clone size is listed for some rows: how often the clone was seen (once, few, many), or a class if it is expanded.

d_call	v_call	clone_size	j_call	cdr3_aa	cdr3_nt
TRBD2	TRBV6-5	.	TRBJ2-1	CASSYGVAGHNNEQFF	TGTGCCAGCAGTTACGGGGTAGCGGGACACAACAATGAGCAGTTCTTC
.	TRBV27	.	TRBJ2-1	CASSSQVNGALSSYNEQFF	TGTGCCAGCAGTTCTCAAGTCAACGGCGCGTTGAGCTCCTACAATGAGCAGTTCTTC
.	TRBV10-3	.	TRBJ2-5	CANGPTVETQYF	TGTGCCAACGGACCCACCGTCGAGACCCAGTACTTC
.	TRBV6-5	.	TRBJ2-5	CASTYGRGNGETQYF	TGTGCCAGCACCTACGGCAGGGGTAATGGAGAGACCCAGTACTTC
.	TRBV2	.	TRBJ1-1	CASSEVGVTEAFF	TGTGCCAGCAGTGAAGTGGGGGTAACTGAAGCTTTCTTT
.	TRBV7-2	.	TRBJ1-3	CASSTQKSSGNTIYF	TGTGCCAGCAGCACACAGAAGAGCTCTGGAAACACCATATATTTT
TRBD2	TRBV13	.	TRBJ2-7	CASSPGTSGGLLDYEQYF	TGTGCCAGCAGCCCCGGCACCAGCGGGGGACTCCTGGACTACGAGCAGTACTTC
.	TRBV28	once	TRBJ1-2	CASSGQPYGYTF	TGTGCCAGCAGCGGACAGCCCTATGGCTACACCTTC
.	TRBV29-1	.	TRBJ1-1	CSVYEFMNTEAFF	TGCAGCGTTTACGAGTTCATGAACACTGAAGCTTTCTTT
TRBD1	TRBV6-5	.	TRBJ1-6	CASRTGQGHSPLHF	TGTGCCAGCAGGACGGGACAGGGGCATTCACCCCTCCACTTT
TRBD1	TRBV9	.	TRBJ2-7	CASSVPGDRGLEQYF	TGTGCCAGCAGCGTCCCTGGGGACAGGGGGCTCGAGCAGTACTTC
.	TRBV5-1	.	TRBJ2-2	CASSFRAVPSAGELFF	TGCGCCAGCAGCTTTAGAGCAGTCCCTTCCGCCGGGGAGCTGTTTTTT
.	TRBV19	.	TRBJ1-2	CASSMKENYGYTF	TGTGCCAGTAGTATGAAAGAGAACTATGGCTACACCTTC
.	TRBV7-9	.	TRBJ2-4	CASSTLQLGGRGAKNIQYF	TGTGCCAGCAGCACCCTCCAACTCGGGGGAAGAGGAGCCAAAAACATTCAGTACTTC
.	TRBV9	once	TRBJ2-2	CASSVENTGELFF	TGTGCCAGCAGCGTAGAGAACACCGGGGAGCTGTTTTTT
.	TRBV7-6	.	TRBJ1-3	CASSLGWSAEGSGNTIYF	TGTGCCAGCAGCTTAGGGTGGTCGGCGGAAGGCTCTGGAAACACCATATATTTT
.	TRBV5-1	.	TRBJ2-3	CASSLKGGQDTQYF	TGCGCCAGCAGCTTGAAGGGGGGCCAAGATACGCAGTATTTT
TRBD1	TRBV19	.	TRBJ1-1	CASSLTGATTEAFF	TGTGCCAGTAGTCTGACAGGGGCGACCACTGAAGCTTTCTTT
TRBD1	TRBV5-4	.	TRBJ1-1	CASSARTGPEAFF	TGTGCCAGCAGCGCGCGGACAGGGCCTGAAGCTTTCTTT
.	TRBV28	.	TRBJ2-1	CASSFMWKHYNEQFF	TGTGCCAGCAGTTTTATGTGGAAACACTACAATGAGCAGTTCTTC
TRBD1	TRBV3-1/TRBV3-2	.	TRBJ1-6	CASSQDLVGTGNSPLHF	TGTGCCAGCAGCCAAGATCTTGTCGGGACAGGCAATTCACCCCTCCACTTT
.	TRBV29-1	.	TRBJ2-2	CSVAPNTGELFF	TGCAGCGTTGCGCCGAACACCGGGGAGCTGTTTTTT
.	TRBV6-5	.	TRBJ1-6	CASSYIGVNSPLHF	TGTGCCAGCAGTTACATCGGTGTGAATTCACCCCTCCACTTT
.	TRBV12-3/TRBV12-4	.	TRBJ2-1	CASGQTRNNEQFF	TGTGCCAGCGGACAGACTAGGAACAATGAGCAGTTCTTC
.	TRBV6-5	few	TRBJ2-2	CASSYGGENTGELFF	TGTGCCAGCAGTTACGGCGGGGAGAACACCGGGGAGCTGTTTTTT
.	TRBV20-1	.	TRBJ1-6	CSARFDSPLHF	TGCAGTGCTAGGTTCGATTCACCCCTCCACTTT
TRBD1	TRBV6-5	.	TRBJ1-1	CASKGDRLNTEAFF	TGTGCCAGCAAGGGGGACAGGTTAAACACTGAAGCTTTCTTT
.	TRBV3-1/TRBV3-2	.	TRBJ2-1	CASSQRGRTFYNEQFF	TGTGCCAGCAGCCAAAGAGGCAGAACTTTTTACAATGAGCAGTTCTTC
.	TRBV9	.	TRBJ1-1	CASSVLTNTEAFF	TGTGCCAGCAGCGTTTTGACGAACACTGAAGCTTTCTTT
.	TRBV21-1	.	TRBJ2-7	CASSKERQGVGYEQYF	TGTGCCAGCAGCAAAGAGCGACAGGGAGTGGGCTACGAGCAGTACTTC
.	TRBV28	few	TRBJ2-5	CASSLGRDLQETQYF	TGTGCCAGCAGTTTAGGGCGGGACCTCCAGGAGACCCAGTACTTC
.	TRBV6-5	.	TRBJ2-4	CASSYSTSSKNIQYF	TGTGCCAGCAGTTACTCGACCAGCTCCAAAAACATTCAGTACTTC
.	TRBV14	.	TRBJ1-1	CASSQDANTEAFF	TGTGCCAGCAGCCAAGACGCGAACACTGAAGCTTTCTTT
.	TRBV7-6	.	TRBJ1-2	CASSAGQGSLPYGYTF	TGTGCCAGCAGCGCGGGACAAGGGTCTTTACCCTATGGCTACACCTTC
TRBD2	TRBV28	.	TRBJ2-5	CASSQLAGEETQYF	TGTGCCAGCAGTCAGCTAGCGGGAGAAGAGACCCAGTACTTC
TRBD1	TRBV6-5	once	TRBJ1-5	CASRPGQGLQPQHF	TGTGCCAGCAGGCCAGGACAGGGTTTGCAACCCCAGCATTTT
TRBD2	TRBV14	.	TRBJ2-1	CASSQPGLADYNEQFF	TGTGCCAGCAGCCAGCCGGGACTAGCGGATTACAATGAGCAGTTCTTC
TRBD2	TRBV7-8	.	TRBJ2-7	CATSGLARYEQYF	TGTGCCACCTCGGGACTAGCACGCTACGAGCAGTACTTC
.	TRBV2	.	TRBJ1-4	CASTLDSATNEKLFF	TGTGCCAGCACCTTGGACAGCGCAACTAATGAAAAACTGTTTTTT
.	TRBV18	.	TRBJ1-3	CASSPGFPGFSGNTIYF	TGTGCCAGCTCACCAGGCTTTCCGGGGTTCTCTGGAAACACCATATATTTT
TRBD1	TRBV5-1	few	TRBJ2-7	CASSPNRGTEQYF	TGCGCCAGCAGCCCGAACAGGGGAACGGAGCAGTACTTC
.	TRBV20-1	.	TRBJ2-7	CSAQQGYEQYF	TGCAGTGCGCAACAGGGCTACGAGCAGTACTTC
.	TRBV2	.	TRBJ1-5	CASSDGNQPQHF	TGTGCCAGCAGTGATGGCAATCAGCCCCAGCATTTT
.	TRBV7-9	few	TRBJ1-1	CASSLRDTNTEAFF	TGTGCCAGCAGCTTAAGAGATACGAACACTGAAGCTTTCTTT
TRBD1	TRBV30	once	TRBJ1-2	CAWSAGTASRYGYTF	TGTGCCTGGAGTGCCGGGACAGCCTCTCGCTATGGCTACACCTTC
TRBD2	TRBV6-1	.	TRBJ2-7	CASSGSVTSGSLSYEQYF	TGTGCCAGCAGTGGTTCAGTGACTAGCGGGAGCTTGTCCTACGAGCAGTACTTC
.	TRBV7-2	.	TRBJ2-2	CASSLVGLNTGELFF	TGTGCCAGCAGCTTAGTTGGCCTAAACACCGGGGAGCTGTTTTTT
.	TRBV28	.	TRBJ2-1	CASSSNNEQFF	TGTGCCAGCAGTTCCAACAATGAGCAGTTCTTC
TRBD2	TRBV19	.	TRBJ2-1	CASSRSSGGYNEQFF	TGTGCCAGTAGCAGATCTAGCGGGGGATACAATGAGCAGTTCTTC
.	TRBV28	.	TRBJ2-7	CASSRYGGSPPGEQYF	TGTGCCAGCAGCCGATATGGCGGGTCCCCCCCCGGCGAGCAGTACTTC
.	TRBV23-1	once	TRBJ2-2	CASSRRGGELFF	TGCGCCAGCAGTAGGCGCGGCGGGGAGCTGTTTTTT
.	TRBV6-5	.	TRBJ1-6	CATKTSRNSPLHF	TGTGCCACGAAGACAAGTCGGAATTCACCCCTCCACTTT